Presented here are 18 T cell receptor beta chains from one specimen sequenced in a study of beta chain features in type 1 diabetes. Sequencing targeted expressed TCRB transcripts, as all isolated RNA had been reverse transcribed. Here immunoSEQ multiplex PCR was the method, and the copy in TCRdb shows in-frame clones only, minus some. The repertoire holds 130,000 or so clones, with 17% as singletons. These receptors lack a known antigen. General study results and limits: There was a moderate but significant shortening of TCRB CDR3s in all four CD4+ subsets of Type 1 diabetes patients.

Sequenced material: central memory CD4+ T cells from blood. The receptors come from a man in his late teens or twenties with type 1 diabetes.

The chain links TRBV30 to TRBJ1-2, with 11 bases fitting TRBD1. Germline CDR1 and CDR2: GTSNPN and SVGIG (reference sequence). The CDR3 contains 13 residues. V lost 3 bases, J lost 6 bases, and 3 bases stayed unmatched. CDR3 loop: CAWRDRGQDGYTF. In DNA form, the CDR3 reads TGTGCCTGGAGGGACAGGGGGCAGGATGGCTACACCTTC. The full variable domain, rest sourced from reference TRBV30 and TRBJ1-2, is SQTIHQWPATLVQPVGSPLSLECTVEGTSNPNLYWYRQAAGRGLQLLFYSVGIGQISSEVPQNLSASRPQDRQFILSSKKLLLSDSGFYLCAWRDRGQDGYTFGSGTRLTVV.

This clone was found a few times. The J gene is TRBJ2-5, the V gene TRBV27; TRBD1 is a possible D gene (5 bases). This CDR3 is built from 14 residues. V shed 6 bases and J shed 1 base, with 12 bases lying between them. Germline lookup yields CDR1 MNHEY and CDR2 SMNVEV (reference sequence). The CDR3 coding sequence is TGTGCCAGCAGAAAATTCCAGGGCCAAGAGACCCAGTACTTC. It is translated as CASRKFQGQETQYF.

The chain carries TRBV5-1 and TRBJ2-5, with 10 nucleotides matching TRBD1. With 2 bases clipped from V and 4 bases from J, the junction kept 5 bases outside the gene matches. This CDR3 is 15 amino acids long. The germline CDR1 and CDR2 sequences are SGHRS and YFSETQ. The CDR3 DNA sequence: TGCGCCAGCAGCTTACTACGGACAGGGGGAGAGACCCAGTACTTC. It yields the protein CASSLLRTGGETQYF.

This clone turned up a few times. The chain uses TRBV7-2 and TRBJ2-4; TRBD2 aligns across 12 bases. The CDR3 runs to 15 residues. From germline, CDR1 is SGHTA and CDR2 FQGNSA. V lost 5 bases, J lost 11 bases, and 10 bases stayed unmatched. CDR3 nucleotide sequence: TGTGCCAGCAGCCTCAGACTAGCGGGGGCGCAGCTTCAGTACTTC. The encoded protein is CASSLRLAGAQLQYF.

With regard to this clone: One junction end disagrees with the germline gene, perhaps due to a read error. The chain couples TRBV18 to TRBJ2-1, with unresolved D. The CDR3 loop spans 14 amino acids. The germline gives CDR1 KGHSH, CDR2 LQKENI. The CDR3 DNA reads as TGTGCCGGCTCACCCTTGGACGGATACAATGAGCAGTTCTTC. Encoded protein: CAGSPLDGYNEQFF.

This clone was seen only a few times. This chain joins TRBV28 and TRBJ2-4; tentative D call: TRBD1 (6 bases). Germline V gene data show CDR1 as MDHEN and CDR2 as SYDVKM. With 2 bases removed from V and 1 base from J, the gap between germline ends came to 12 bases. The CDR3 contains 16 residues. CDR3 in DNA: TGTGCCAGCAGTTTAGCTGGACAGTGGGCCAAAAACATTCAGTACTTC. This codes for CASSLAGQWAKNIQYF.

This clone was detected only a few times. V and J are TRBV25-1 and TRBJ2-4; maybe TRBD1 (7 bases). The CDR3 is 15 amino acids. Looked up from germline, CDR1 is MGHDK and CDR2 is SYGVNS. V shed 3 bases and J shed 1 base, with 10 bases lying between them. The CDR3 loop is CASSETGRAKNIQYF. The CDR3 bases are TGTGCCAGCAGTGAGACAGGGAGGGCCAAAAACATTCAGTACTTC.

This clone turned up a few times. This sequence joins TRBV5-6 and TRBJ1-2, with D unclear. The ends were cut back, 0 bases at V and 2 bases at J, with 14 bases in the middle. CDR3 length: 16 residues. CDR1 and CDR2 (germline): SGHDT, YYEEEE. This CDR3 reads CASSLEFRRLNYGYTF. The DNA for the CDR3 is TGTGCCAGCAGCTTGGAGTTTCGTAGACTAAACTATGGCTACACCTTC.

CDR3 amino acids: CASTPTMDTQYF. CDR3 coding DNA: TGTGCCAGCACCCCGACGATGGATACGCAGTATTTT. The chain is built from TRBV11-2 and TRBJ2-3, with no clear D. The V end was cut by 7 bases, the J end by 6 bases, with 11 bases between. The CDR3 loop spans 12 amino acids. Germline lookup yields CDR1 SGHAT and CDR2 FQNNGV.

In DNA, the CDR3 is TGTGCCAGCAGTTTCCCCACTAGCGGGAGGTGGGAGCAGTACTTC. It yields the protein CASSFPTSGRWEQYF. The chain is built from TRBV27 and TRBJ2-7, with 12 positions matching TRBD2. Germline V gene lookup returns CDR1 MNHEY and CDR2 SMNVEV (reference sequence). V lost 3 bases, J lost 7 bases, and 7 bases stayed unmatched. This CDR3 is 15 amino acids long.

The chain is built from TRBV7-9 and TRBJ1-1; possible D gene TRBD1, 5 bases. Germline V gene sequence: CDR1 SEHNR, CDR2 FQNEAQ (reference sequence). Trimming took off 7 bases at V and 0 bases at J, with 12 bases between the two ends. The CDR3 spans 14 residues. CDR3 DNA: TGTGCCAGCACCCCACGGACACTGAACACTGAAGCTTTCTTT. Its protein is CASTPRTLNTEAFF. Looking up the rest from reference TRBV7-9 and TRBJ1-1 gives the full variable domain: DTGVSQNPRHKITKRGQNVTFRCDPISEHNRLYWYRQTLGQGPEFLTYFQNEAQLEKSRLLSDRFSAERPKGSFSTLEIQRTEQGDSAMYLCASTPRTLNTEAFFGQGTRLTVV.

This clone was detected a few times. This chain joins TRBV5-8 and TRBJ2-2; 7 bases align to TRBD1. Germline V gene lookup returns CDR1 SGHTS and CDR2 YDEGEE. The CDR3 contains 15 residues. V lost 0 bases to trimming and J lost 4 bases; unmatched junction nucleotides: 3. The CDR3 coding sequence is TGTGCCAGCAGCTTGGCGGGACAGAGCACCGGGGAGCTGTTTTTT. Protein product: CASSLAGQSTGELFF.

The V call is TRBV10-3, the J call TRBJ2-7; 8 bases are shared with TRBD2. V trimming: 0 bases; J trimming: 0 bases; junction bases outside the gene matches: 1. The germline V gene encodes CDR1 ENHRY and CDR2 SYGVKD. This CDR3 region has 15 residues. The CDR3 reads CAISESSGASYEQYF. CDR3 nucleotides: TGTGCCATCAGTGAGTCTAGCGGGGCCTCCTACGAGCAGTACTTC.

The table lists this clone with many counts. This chain links TRBV5-1 with TRBJ2-1; TRBD2 agrees at 8 bases. Germline assignment: CDR1 SGHRS and CDR2 YFSETQ. This CDR3 contains 14 residues. V shed 4 bases, J shed 10 bases, and the junction held 10 bases outside the gene matches. CDR3 sequence reads: CASSLEGLAEEQFF. The DNA of the CDR3 is TGCGCCAGCAGCCTTGAAGGACTAGCAGAAGAGCAGTTCTTC.

This clone turned up a few times. The J gene is TRBJ1-4, the V gene TRBV7-2; 9 bases align to TRBD1. Germline CDR1 reads SGHTA; CDR2 reads FQGNSA. V was pared by 2 bases and J by 7 bases, with 5 bases of the junction left unmatched. This CDR3 is 15 amino acids long. The CDR3 DNA reads as TGTGCCAGCAGCTTATTGGGACAGGGAGGTGAAAAACTGTTTTTT. This encodes CASSLLGQGGEKLFF. The full variable domain, its missing parts supplied by reference TRBV7-2 and TRBJ1-4, is GAGVSQSPSNKVTEKGKDVELRCDPISGHTALYWYRQSLGQGLEFLIYFQGNSAPDKSGLPSDRFSAERTGGSVSTLTIQRTQQEDSAVYLCASSLLGQGGEKLFFGSGTQLSVL.

This chain links TRBV6-5 with TRBJ2-3, with 7 nucleotides matching TRBD2. With 2 bases clipped from V and 7 bases from J, the junction kept 9 bases outside the gene matches. The CDR3 loop spans 15 amino acids. Germline CDR1 and CDR2: MNHEY and SVGAGI. The CDR3: CASSYPGEGRNTQYF. CDR3 in DNA: TGTGCCAGCAGTTACCCGGGGGAGGGCCGAAATACGCAGTATTTT.

V is TRBV18 and J is TRBJ1-4; D not certain. V was trimmed by 0 bases and J by 8 bases, leaving 10 bases between them. Germline V gene lookup returns CDR1 KGHSH and CDR2 LQKENI. The CDR3 runs 14 residues. The CDR3 loop reads CASSPPGRGEKLFF. In DNA form, the CDR3 reads TGTGCCAGCTCACCACCAGGGAGAGGAGAAAAACTGTTTTTT.

The gene calls are TRBV6-5 and TRBJ1-5, with D maybe TRBD1 (6 bases). V lost 6 bases and J 9 bases, leaving 12 bases between the germline ends. Germline-derived CDR1 and CDR2 are MNHEY and SVGAGI. This CDR3 comprises 12 residues. CDR3: CASRGQHGPQHF. The DNA of the CDR3 is TGTGCCAGCAGGGGACAACACGGGCCCCAGCATTTT.